The 28 T cell receptor beta chains below all came from one sample that was sequenced in a study of cytomegalovirus exposure and HLA in healthy donors. In the PCR, 60 Vbeta and 13 Jbeta primers were used. Only in-frame clones appear in the TCRdb table, and some are missing; sequencing was by immunoSEQ multiplex PCR. The repertoire has about 52,000 clones, roughly three fifths of them found once; the top ten carry 12%. Source material: PBMCs. Receptors originate from a human donor in good health.

This clone was picked up a small number of times. This chain joins TRBV19 and TRBJ2-1, with a weak D call TRBD2 (5 bases). Germline V gene sequence: CDR1 LNHDA, CDR2 SQIVND (reference sequence). V gave up 5 bases and J gave up 2 bases, with 13 bases separating them. This CDR3 spans 15 amino acids. CDR3 nucleotide sequence: TGTGCCAGTAGTGGCGGACTGTTGACCTACAATGAGCAGTTCTTC. It is translated as CASSGGLLTYNEQFF.

CDR3 residues: CASSLQGSTGELFF. CDR3 sequence (DNA): TGTGCCAGCAGCTTACAGGGGAGCACCGGGGAGCTGTTTTTT. This chain uses TRBV7-3 with TRBJ2-2; D might be TRBD1 (6 bases). Trimming took off 2 bases at V and 4 bases at J, with 8 bases between the two ends. The CDR3 has 14 amino acids. CDR1 and CDR2 from the germline V gene are SGHTA and FQGTGA.

The V call is TRBV4-3, the J call TRBJ2-3; 9 nucleotides match TRBD2. V lost 4 bases to trimming and J lost 4 bases; unmatched junction nucleotides: 6. Germline CDR1 LGHNA, CDR2 YSLEER. The CDR3 consists of 15 residues. CDR3 sequence reads: CASSLPAGGSDTQYF. The CDR3 DNA is TGCGCCAGCAGCCTACCCGCGGGGGGGTCAGATACGCAGTATTTT.

Comment on this clone: At one end, the junction sequence differs from germline, possibly due to a read error. The chain carries TRBV4-2 and TRBJ1-2; D call uncertain. The length of the CDR3 is 16 residues. Germline CDR1 is LGHNA and CDR2 is YNFKEQ. In nucleotides, the CDR3 is TGTGCCAGCAGCCAAGATGGAGGCGCACCCAACTATGGCTACCCCTTC. Its protein product is CASSQDGGAPNYGYPF.

This chain connects TRBV30 to TRBJ2-5; possible D gene TRBD1, 6 bases. Judging by the DNA end, TRBJ2-7 fits better; the J call may be wrong. The CDR3 has 13 amino acids. Germline values: CDR1 GTSNPN, CDR2 SVGIG (reference sequence). The CDR3 here is CAWSTGLSYEQYF. In DNA form, the CDR3 reads TGTGCCTGGAGTACAGGGCTCTCCTACGAGCAGTACTTC.

DNA of the CDR3: TGTGCCAGTAGTATAGGGGCGGGACCCCCCATGGGCTACACCTTC. As protein: CASSIGAGPPMGYTF. V usage is TRBV19 and J usage is TRBJ1-2; a weak D match, TRBD1 (5 bases). Trimming took off 1 base at V and 8 bases at J, with 17 bases between the two ends. Germline V CDR1 and CDR2: LNHDA, SQIVND (reference sequence). The CDR3 runs to 15 residues.

This clone appeared a few times. This chain connects TRBV4-3 to TRBJ1-2, with D maybe TRBD1 (6 bases). In germline, CDR1 is LGHNA, CDR2 YSLEER. This CDR3 spans 15 amino acids. The V gene lost 4 bases and the J gene lost 2 bases, with 14 bases spanning the gap. In nucleotides, the CDR3 is TGCGCCAGCAGCCGCGGACAGACAACCAACTATGGCTACACCTTC. This codes for CASSRGQTTNYGYTF.

There are a few counts of this clone. V usage is TRBV18 and J usage is TRBJ2-1, with TRBD2 identical over 10 bases. Germline loops: CDR1 KGHSH, CDR2 LQKENI. The CDR3 is 16 residues long. V shed 0 bases, J shed 6 bases, and the junction held 5 bases outside the gene matches. The DNA for the CDR3 is TGTGCCAGCTCACCACCAGCGGGGGGGCCCAGCAATGAGCAGTTCTTC. It translates to CASSPPAGGPSNEQFF.

This chain uses TRBV11-2 with TRBJ2-3, with 10 bases lining up with TRBD2. The CDR3 loop spans 17 amino acids. Germline-derived CDR1 and CDR2 are SGHAT and FQNNGV. With 2 bases clipped from V and 1 base from J, the junction kept 6 bases outside the gene matches. CDR3 nucleotides: TGTGCCAGCAGCTTACAGCGGGGGGGCCACGGCACAGATACGCAGTATTTT. Protein sequence: CASSLQRGGHGTDTQYF.

This clone has more than one count but fewer than ten. The chain carries TRBV5-1 and TRBJ2-7; maybe TRBD1 (7 bases). Trimming cost V 7 bases and J 2 bases, with 19 bases left between them. Germline CDR1 reads SGHRS; CDR2 reads YFSETQ. The CDR3 runs 15 residues. CDR3 sequence: CASAPGGLEAYEQYF. In DNA, the CDR3 is TGCGCCAGCGCCCCAGGGGGGTTAGAGGCCTACGAGCAGTACTTC.

In the case of this clone: Because the CDR3 is missing its conserved closing phenylalanine or tryptophan, this is likely a read error. This chain connects TRBV4-3 to TRBJ2-3; D perhaps matches TRBD1 (5 bases). In germline, CDR1 is LGHNA, CDR2 YSLEER. CDR3 length: 15 residues. The CDR3 nucleotides are TGCGCCCGCAGCCAAGATCGGACAAGCACAGATACGCAGTATCTT. Amino acid sequence: CARSQDRTSTDTQYL.

This clone occurred a few times. The chain employs TRBV19 and TRBJ1-4, with 10 bases matching TRBD1. V was pared by 6 bases and J by 7 bases, with 5 bases of the junction left unmatched. Germline CDR1 is LNHDA and CDR2 is SQIVND (reference sequence). The CDR3 extends over 14 amino acids. CDR3 sequence (DNA): TGTGCCAGTAGGACAGGGGGCTCAGGTGAAAAACTGTTTTTT. The encoded protein is CASRTGGSGEKLFF.

This clone came up a few times. The chain carries TRBV5-4 and TRBJ2-6, with 12 nucleotides matching TRBD2. The V gene end was trimmed by 4 bases and the J gene end by 3 bases; junction bases not matched to a gene: 5. CDR1 SGHNT and CDR2 YYREEE come from the germline V gene (reference sequence). The CDR3 runs to 17 residues. The CDR3 DNA reads as TGTGCCAGCAGCCCTAGCGGGGGGGCAGGTGGGGCCAACGTCCTGACTTTC. This sequence encodes CASSPSGGAGGANVLTF.

The chain is built from TRBV27 and TRBJ1-2; D is unclear. V was cut by 4 bases and J by 5 bases, with 14 bases left in between. Germline V gene data show CDR1 as MNHEY and CDR2 as SMNVEV (reference sequence). The CDR3 sequence is 14 residues long. The CDR3 bases are TGTGCCAGCAGTTCCGGTCGGTTACTTTATGGCTACACCTTC. It is translated as CASSSGRLLYGYTF.

This clone was observed a few times. The gene calls are TRBV6-5 and TRBJ2-7; 7 bases are a match to TRBD2. The CDR3 is 15 residues long. Germline V gene sequence: CDR1 MNHEY, CDR2 SVGAGI. Trimming removed 8 bases from V and 0 bases from J; junction bases left unmatched: 10. In nucleotides, the CDR3 is TGTGCCAGCGCCTCCGCTGGCGGGGGCTCCTACGAGCAGTACTTC. Translated, it gives CASASAGGGSYEQYF.

The rearrangement links TRBV5-6 to TRBJ2-3, with D possibly being TRBD2 (6 bases). The CDR3 is 15 residues long. V was shortened by 0 bases and J by 2 bases, with 10 bases between the two germline ends. Germline V gives CDR1 SGHDT, CDR2 YYEEEE. The CDR3 DNA reads as TGTGCCAGCAGCTTGGTAGCGGATTACACAGATACGCAGTATTTT. It is translated as CASSLVADYTDTQYF.

The rearrangement links TRBV6-1 to TRBJ1-5, with 7 bases that match TRBD1. J was trimmed by 4 bases and V by 6 bases; bases with no gene match: 9. This CDR3 spans 15 amino acids. CDR1 MNHNS and CDR2 SASEGT come from the germline V gene. DNA of the CDR3: TGTGCCAGCAGGAGAACGGGACAGCAAAATCAGCCCCAGCATTTT. It encodes CASRRTGQQNQPQHF.

The J gene is TRBJ1-3, the V gene TRBV2; weak D call: TRBD1 (5 bases). V gave up 6 bases and J gave up 2 bases, with 8 bases separating them. This CDR3 has 13 residues. Germline assignment: CDR1 SNHLY and CDR2 FYNNEI. The CDR3 protein is CASSMGPGNTIYF. The CDR3 coding sequence is TGTGCCAGCAGCATGGGGCCTGGAAACACCATATATTTT.

The rearrangement joins TRBV6-5 to TRBJ1-5; D remains unclear. CDR3 length equals 13 residues. Germline V gene lookup returns CDR1 MNHEY and CDR2 SVGAGI. Trimming left V 1 base short and J 4 bases short, with 5 bases between. This CDR3 reads CASSYYRNQPQHF. The CDR3, as DNA: TGTGCCAGCAGTTACTACAGAAATCAGCCCCAGCATTTT.

The J gene is TRBJ2-3, the V gene TRBV9, with D possibly matching TRBD1 (6 bases). CDR3 length equals 15 residues. V lost 0 bases to trimming and J lost 0 bases, with 8 bases between them. Germline V gives CDR1 SGDLS, CDR2 YYNGEE. CDR3 sequence: CASSVEGDSTDTQYF. Here the CDR3 DNA reads TGTGCCAGCAGCGTAGAGGGGGATAGCACAGATACGCAGTATTTT.

This chain uses TRBV7-6 with TRBJ1-1; the D gene is possibly TRBD1 (5 bases). This CDR3 comprises 14 residues. Germline CDR1 and CDR2: SGHVS and FNYEAQ. V was shortened by 4 bases and J by 2 bases, with 11 bases between the two germline ends. The CDR3 here is CASSWGLGNTEAFF. Written as DNA, the CDR3 is TGTGCCAGCAGCTGGGGCTTGGGCAACACTGAAGCTTTCTTT.

The J gene is TRBJ1-4, the V gene TRBV4-1, with D possibly TRBD1 on 5 matching bases. Germline V gives CDR1 MGHRA, CDR2 YSYEKL. V was pared by 1 base and J by 4 bases, with 7 bases between. The CDR3 contains 14 residues. Written as DNA, the CDR3 is TGCGCCAGCAGCCAAGCGCAGGGTAATGAAAAACTGTTTTTT. It codes for CASSQAQGNEKLFF.

The chain uses TRBV5-1 and TRBJ2-5; 8 bases agree with TRBD2. Germline assignment: CDR1 SGHRS and CDR2 YFSETQ. V gave up 5 bases and J gave up 6 bases; unmatched junction bases: 15. This CDR3 has 16 amino acids. CDR3 loop: CASRPPGTRGWKTQYF. CDR3 nucleotide sequence: TGCGCCAGCAGACCCCCCGGGACTAGGGGTTGGAAGACCCAGTACTTC.

The V gene is TRBV15, the J gene TRBJ1-6; D perhaps matches TRBD1 (5 bases). The CDR3 length is 14 residues. Trimming shortened V by 2 bases and J by 7 bases, and 9 bases separated the two germline ends. Germline V gives CDR1 LNHNV, CDR2 YYDKDF (reference sequence). DNA for the CDR3: TGTGCCACCAGCAGACAGGGTGGGAATTCACCCCTCCACTTT. As protein: CATSRQGGNSPLHF.

The rearrangement uses TRBV2 and TRBJ2-7; TRBD2 might be the D (5 bases). V lost 6 bases and J lost 4, with 10 bases in between. Germline V gene data show CDR1 as SNHLY and CDR2 as FYNNEI. This CDR3 is 12 amino acids long. The DNA of the CDR3 is TGTGCCAGCAGGGACTCCCGGTACGAGCAGTACTTC. It yields the protein CASRDSRYEQYF.

This clone was counted a single time. V usage is TRBV14 and J usage is TRBJ2-7; D is possibly TRBD2 (6 bases). This CDR3 comprises 13 residues. From germline, CDR1 is SGHDN and CDR2 FVKESK. V was trimmed by 4 bases and J by 7 bases, leaving 14 bases between them. This chain's CDR3 is CASSPTRGGEQYF. The DNA for the CDR3 is TGTGCCAGCAGCCCCACCCGTGGGGGGGAGCAGTACTTC.

V and J are TRBV30 and TRBJ2-5; 7 nucleotides line up with TRBD2. The trim removed 5 bases at V and 7 bases at J, leaving 10 bases unmatched. Germline CDR1 GTSNPN, CDR2 SVGIG (reference sequence). The CDR3 runs to 13 residues. CDR3 nucleotides: TGTGCCTGGTCCGAAGGGAGGGTAGGGACCCAGTACTTC. This sequence encodes CAWSEGRVGTQYF.

This sequence joins TRBV5-6 and TRBJ1-6; 7 bases agree with TRBD1. CDR3 length: 16 amino acids. CDR1 and CDR2 (germline): SGHDT, YYEEEE. The V and J ends lost 2 bases and 10 bases, in that order; junction bases with no gene match: 12. DNA for the CDR3: TGTGCCAGCAGCTTCCGACGGAGGGACAGTTGGTCACCCCTCCACTTT. Amino acids: CASSFRRRDSWSPLHF.